The clone carrying this T cell receptor (beta chain) was detected ten times or more. The antigen remains undetermined. This sample was taken from a study of CD8 T cells in ankylosing spondylitis. Study-level findings and limits: The clones that were linked to disease were reported to be significantly enriched in matched synovial fluid samples from ankylosing spondylitis patients.

TCRdb reprocessed the 5' RACE reads via MiXCR and lists one record per CDR3 protein. The sample records just over 150,000 distinct CDR3 sequences, around 20% being singletons. The CDR3 has 15 residues. Germline V gene sequence: CDR1 SGHRS, CDR2 YFSETQ. The junction had 8 bases not matched to a gene; V was cut back by 0 bases and J by 6 bases. The V and J genes are TRBV5-1 and TRBJ1-2; TRBD1 aligns across 7 bases. This receptor was identified in a male donor with ankylosing spondylitis or in good health (not recorded which). Sequenced sample: blood, either unsorted or a sorted T cell fraction (not recorded which). The CDR3 DNA is TGCGCCAGCAGCTTGGAAGGCAGGGGGGCGGATGGCTACACCTTC. As protein: CASSLEGRGADGYTF.